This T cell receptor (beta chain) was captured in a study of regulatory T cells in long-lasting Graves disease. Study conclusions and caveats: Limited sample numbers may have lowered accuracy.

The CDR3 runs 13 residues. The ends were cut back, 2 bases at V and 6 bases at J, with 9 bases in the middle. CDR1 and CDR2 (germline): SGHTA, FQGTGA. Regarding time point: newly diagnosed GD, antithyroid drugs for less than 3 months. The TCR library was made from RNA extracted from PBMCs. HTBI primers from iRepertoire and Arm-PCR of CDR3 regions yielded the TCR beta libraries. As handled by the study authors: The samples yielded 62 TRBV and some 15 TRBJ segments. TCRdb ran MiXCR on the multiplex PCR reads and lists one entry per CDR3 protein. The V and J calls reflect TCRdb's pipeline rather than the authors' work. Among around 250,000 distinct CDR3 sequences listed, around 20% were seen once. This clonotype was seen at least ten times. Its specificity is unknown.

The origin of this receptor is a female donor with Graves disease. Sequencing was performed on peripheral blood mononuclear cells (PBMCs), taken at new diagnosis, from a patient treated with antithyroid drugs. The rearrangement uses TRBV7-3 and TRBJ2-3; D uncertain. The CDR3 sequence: CASSLGVVDTQYF. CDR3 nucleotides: TGTGCCAGCAGCTTAGGAGTAGTGGATACGCAGTATTTT.